Shown below are 16 T cell receptor beta chains from a single sample sequenced in a study of T cells after yellow fever vaccination. MiXCR, applied by TCRdb to the 5' RACE reads, yields one record per CDR3 protein. The data show 170,000 or so distinct CDR3 sequences, 9.3% seen once. Sequences were derived from CD8+ T cells sorted from PBMCs, sampled 45 days after the yellow fever booster vaccination. The receptors stem from a man aged 18 to 29 who received the YFV17D yellow fever vaccine.

This clonotype showed up just a few times. This rearrangement joins TRBV12-3 or TRBV12-4 to TRBJ1-2; perhaps TRBD1 as D (5 bases). The CDR3 is 13 amino acids. With 7 bases removed from V and 8 bases from J, the gap between germline ends came to 17 bases. CDR3 in DNA: TGTGCCAGCACGCTCGGCCTAGGGGCCGGCTACACCTTC. Protein: CASTLGLGAGYTF.

This clonotype has a handful of counts. J is TRBJ2-1 and V is TRBV6-2 or TRBV6-3; TRBD2 might be the D (6 bases). The germline CDR1 and CDR2 sequences are MNHEY and SVGEGT. V lost 0 bases and J lost 8, with 8 bases in between. This CDR3 is 13 amino acids long. Here the CDR3 reads CASSYSLADEQFF. CDR3 DNA sequence: TGTGCCAGCAGTTACTCACTAGCCGATGAGCAGTTCTTC.

The chain links TRBV12-3 or TRBV12-4 to TRBJ2-2; 10 bases line up with TRBD2. The CDR3 loop spans 15 amino acids. J was trimmed by 7 bases and V by 6 bases; bases with no gene match: 8. CDR3 sequence: CASSPSGGSSGELFF. The CDR3 DNA sequence: TGTGCCAGCAGCCCTAGCGGGGGATCGAGCGGGGAGCTGTTTTTT.

J is TRBJ2-5 and V is TRBV12-3 or TRBV12-4; D gene uncertain. V was clipped by 1 base and J by 4 bases, with 7 bases between them. The CDR3 has 13 amino acids. The CDR3 sequence is CASSLGRIETQYF. For the CDR3, the DNA is TGTGCCAGCAGTTTAGGGCGGATAGAGACCCAGTACTTC.

This clonotype was recorded once. V gene TRBV6-2 or TRBV6-3 combines with J gene TRBJ2-3, with a weak D call TRBD2 (6 bases). The CDR3 is 16 residues long. Trimming cost V 5 bases and J 3 bases, with 18 bases left between them. The germline V gene has CDR1 MNHEY and CDR2 SVGEGT. DNA of the CDR3: TGTGCCAGCAGTCCCCAGGAGGGTGTGTTGACAGATACGCAGTATTTT. Its translation: CASSPQEGVLTDTQYF.

The chain combines TRBV6-2 or TRBV6-3 with TRBJ2-3; 8 bases are shared with TRBD2. This CDR3 is 15 amino acids long. V lost 5 bases, J lost 6 bases, and 10 bases stayed unmatched. Germline V CDR1 and CDR2: MNHEY, SVGEGT. The CDR3 region has the DNA TGTGCCAGCAGTCCGACTAGCGACGACAGGGATACGCAGTATTTT. It encodes CASSPTSDDRDTQYF.

This clonotype was seen only a few times. The chain employs TRBV6-6 and TRBJ1-1, with unresolved D. Germline loops: CDR1 MNHNY, CDR2 SVGAGI (reference sequence). This CDR3 contains 17 residues. V dropped 0 bases and J dropped 1 base, with 15 bases sitting between them. The CDR3: CASSYSLDGLQNTEAFF. The CDR3, as DNA: TGTGCCAGCAGTTACTCCTTGGACGGCCTACAGAACACTGAAGCTTTCTTT.

The chain links TRBV6-5 to TRBJ1-2, with unresolved D. This CDR3 comprises 11 residues. Trimming shortened V by 4 bases and J by 5 bases, and 5 bases separated the two germline ends. Germline V gives CDR1 MNHEY, CDR2 SVGAGI. CDR3 coding DNA: TGTGCCAGCAGTTCCCCTTATGGCTACACCTTC. The encoded protein is CASSSPYGYTF.

J is TRBJ1-2 and V is TRBV9, with D maybe TRBD1 (5 bases). Trimming left V 0 bases short and J 3 bases short, with 15 bases between. This CDR3 contains 16 residues. From germline, CDR1 is SGDLS and CDR2 YYNGEE. CDR3: CASSVAGTSGDYGYTF. DNA of the CDR3: TGTGCCAGCAGCGTAGCGGGGACCTCGGGCGACTATGGCTACACCTTC.

In this sample, this clonotype turned up many times. The chain carries TRBV6-2 or TRBV6-3 and TRBJ1-1, with D hard to call. V was shortened by 7 bases and J by 2 bases, with 5 bases between the two germline ends. Germline V gene data show CDR1 as MNHEY and CDR2 as SVGEGT. This CDR3 spans 11 amino acids. DNA of the CDR3: TGTGCCAGCAAGGATAACACTGAAGCTTTCTTT. Translating gives CASKDNTEAFF.

This clonotype appeared many times. The genes are TRBV6-1 and TRBJ2-1; TRBD2 matches at 13 bases. Germline V gene sequence: CDR1 MNHNS, CDR2 SASEGT. V lost 6 bases, J lost 6 bases, and 5 bases stayed unmatched. The CDR3 has 15 amino acids. In DNA form, the CDR3 reads TGTGCCAGCAGCCCTACTAGCGGGGGGGCCAATGAGCAGTTCTTC. This sequence encodes CASSPTSGGANEQFF.

This clonotype showed up many times. The rearrangement links TRBV7-2 to TRBJ2-3; D unclear. The CDR3 is made up of 14 amino acids. V gave up 3 bases and J gave up 0 bases, with 7 bases separating them. Germline V CDR1 and CDR2: SGHTA, FQGNSA. The CDR3 loop reads CASSLRGSTDTQYF. The CDR3 DNA follows: TGTGCCAGCAGCTTGCGAGGAAGCACAGATACGCAGTATTTT.

In its sample, this clonotype was seen a few times. V gene TRBV7-3 combines with J gene TRBJ2-5; possible D gene TRBD1, 6 bases. Trimming took off 1 base at V and 5 bases at J, with 11 bases between the two ends. The length of the CDR3 is 14 residues. Germline-derived CDR1 and CDR2 are SGHTA and FQGTGA. As DNA, the CDR3 is TGTGCCAGCAGCTTAAGGGGGCTGGGGGAGACCCAGTACTTC. Translated, it gives CASSLRGLGETQYF.

The chain employs TRBV7-9 and TRBJ2-7, with D perhaps matching TRBD1 or TRBD2 (5 bases each). The CDR3 has 14 amino acids. Germline V CDR1 and CDR2: SEHNR, FQNEAQ (reference sequence). The V gene lost 5 bases and the J gene lost 4 bases, with 15 bases spanning the gap. The CDR3 DNA sequence: TGTGCCAGCAGCCTCACCGGGACGGGGTACGAGCAGTACGTC. Translation: CASSLTGTGYEQYV.

This clonotype was recorded a few times. V and J are TRBV7-9 and TRBJ2-1; tentatively, D is TRBD1 (6 bases). The CDR3 runs to 15 residues. V was pared by 1 base and J by 7 bases, with 14 bases between. Germline V lookup: CDR1 SEHNR, CDR2 FQNEAQ (reference sequence). CDR3 amino acids: CASSLEWGLGNEQFF. The CDR3 coding sequence is TGTGCCAGCAGCTTAGAATGGGGGCTAGGGAATGAGCAGTTCTTC.

The J gene is TRBJ1-5, the V gene TRBV20-1; D is possibly TRBD1 (5 bases). Trimming pared 2 bases from V and 3 bases from J, leaving 11 bases between. The CDR3 totals 14 residues. CDR1 and CDR2 (germline): DFQATT, SNEGSKA (reference sequence). The CDR3 nucleotides read TGCAGTGCTAGAAACCGGGGCCTCAATCAGCCCCAGCATTTT. Its translation: CSARNRGLNQPQHF.